These T cell receptor beta chains were read from a single sample in a study of shared clonotypes between healthy human individuals. Method: immunoSEQ multiplex PCR; TCRdb's copy keeps in-frame clones and lacks some. This sample has over 2 million clones; less than 95% occur once, and the top ten carry 0.37%. The specimen was naive CD4+ T cells from PBMCs. The receptor set was obtained from a man younger than 35 in good health. Some clones in this sample may be carry-over from other donors' samples. Each CDR3 is given with its conserved first and last residue. A D gene is named only where the DNA matches it firmly. A clone size is listed for some rows: how often the clone was seen (once, few, many), or a class if it is expanded.

d_gene	v_gene	j_gene	abundance	CDR3aa	CDR3nt
TRBD2	TRBV29-1	TRBJ2-4	NA	CSALADLAKNIQYF	TGCAGCGCCCTAGCGGACTTAGCCAAAAACATTCAGTACTTC
NA	TRBV28	TRBJ1-4	NA	CASSVASSDEKLFF	TGTGCCAGCAGTGTGGCCTCCTCGGACGAAAAACTGTTTTTT
TRBD1	TRBV28	TRBJ1-1	NA	CASSSGTGNTEAFF	TGTGCCAGCAGTTCGGGGACAGGTAACACTGAAGCTTTCTTT
NA	TRBV7-9	TRBJ2-7	NA	CASSLTGLAYEQYF	TGTGCCAGCAGCTTGACAGGATTAGCCTACGAGCAGTACTTC
NA	TRBV5-1	TRBJ1-4	once	CASTDSALNEKLFF	TGCGCCAGCACCGACAGCGCTCTCAATGAAAAACTGTTTTTT
NA	TRBV7-2	TRBJ2-1	NA	CASSLSKAVSYNEQFF	TGTGCCAGCAGCTTATCGAAAGCGGTCTCCTACAATGAGCAGTTCTTC
NA	TRBV6-5	TRBJ2-1	NA	CASKGLLSSYNEQFF	TGTGCCAGCAAAGGACTACTGAGCTCCTACAATGAGCAGTTCTTC
TRBD2	TRBV5-1	TRBJ2-1	once	CASSLQAGSSYNEQFF	TGCGCCAGCAGCTTGCAAGCGGGGAGCTCCTACAATGAGCAGTTCTTC
NA	TRBV27	TRBJ1-2	NA	CASSSTLGGYGYTF	TGTGCCAGCAGTTCTACCCTGGGGGGCTATGGCTACACCTTC
NA	TRBV10-3	TRBJ1-5	NA	CAISESGGSQPQHF	TGTGCCATCAGTGAGTCCGGAGGGAGCCAGCCCCAGCATTTT
TRBD2	TRBV7-2	TRBJ2-5	NA	CASSPPGGPRPTKTQYF	TGTGCCAGCAGCCCACCGGGGGGGCCACGACCGACGAAGACCCAGTACTTC
TRBD1	TRBV28	TRBJ1-1	NA	CASSPGQGGPYTEAFF	TGTGCCAGCAGCCCAGGACAGGGGGGACCTTACACTGAAGCTTTCTTT
NA	TRBV6-1	TRBJ2-7	NA	CASMMNRDREQYF	TGTGCCAGCATGATGAACAGGGATCGCGAGCAGTACTTC
TRBD2	TRBV15	TRBJ2-7	NA	CATSRDLGTRREQYF	TGTGCCACCAGCAGAGATTTAGGGACTAGGCGCGAGCAGTACTTC